This T cell receptor beta chain appears in the sequencing data of a study of chemoradiotherapy in HPV16-positive cancers. Turning to the study itself: Candidate HPV-specific T-cell clones and common TCR motifs came from functional assays in a couple of HPV16-positive patients. Study-level findings and limits: During treatment, candidate HPV-specific clones and E7-related motifs expanded in tumor. Only two HPV16-positive patients supplied the functional HPV-specificity definition.

Samples were taken several times over chemoradiotherapy. Using immunoSEQ multiplex PCR, the repertoire was profiled, and TCRdb retains in-frame clones only, with some absent. The sample includes 8,000 to 10,000 clones, approximately 85% of them seen just once. With respect to this clone: Its antigen remains unidentified.

The clonotype was recovered from a human donor with HPV-associated anogenital cancer. Sample: tumor tissue, taken from a patient who underwent chemoradiotherapy.

In DNA form, the CDR3 reads TGTGCCAGCAGCCCGGGGGTAGGGCCGGAGGCAGATACGCAGTATTTT. This translates into CASSPGVGPEADTQYF. This rearrangement joins TRBV5-4 to TRBJ2-3; possibly TRBD2 for D (6 bases). This CDR3 spans 16 amino acids. Trimming stripped 4 bases from V and 4 bases from J, with 19 bases between. CDR1 and CDR2 from the germline V gene are SGHNT and YYREEE (reference sequence).